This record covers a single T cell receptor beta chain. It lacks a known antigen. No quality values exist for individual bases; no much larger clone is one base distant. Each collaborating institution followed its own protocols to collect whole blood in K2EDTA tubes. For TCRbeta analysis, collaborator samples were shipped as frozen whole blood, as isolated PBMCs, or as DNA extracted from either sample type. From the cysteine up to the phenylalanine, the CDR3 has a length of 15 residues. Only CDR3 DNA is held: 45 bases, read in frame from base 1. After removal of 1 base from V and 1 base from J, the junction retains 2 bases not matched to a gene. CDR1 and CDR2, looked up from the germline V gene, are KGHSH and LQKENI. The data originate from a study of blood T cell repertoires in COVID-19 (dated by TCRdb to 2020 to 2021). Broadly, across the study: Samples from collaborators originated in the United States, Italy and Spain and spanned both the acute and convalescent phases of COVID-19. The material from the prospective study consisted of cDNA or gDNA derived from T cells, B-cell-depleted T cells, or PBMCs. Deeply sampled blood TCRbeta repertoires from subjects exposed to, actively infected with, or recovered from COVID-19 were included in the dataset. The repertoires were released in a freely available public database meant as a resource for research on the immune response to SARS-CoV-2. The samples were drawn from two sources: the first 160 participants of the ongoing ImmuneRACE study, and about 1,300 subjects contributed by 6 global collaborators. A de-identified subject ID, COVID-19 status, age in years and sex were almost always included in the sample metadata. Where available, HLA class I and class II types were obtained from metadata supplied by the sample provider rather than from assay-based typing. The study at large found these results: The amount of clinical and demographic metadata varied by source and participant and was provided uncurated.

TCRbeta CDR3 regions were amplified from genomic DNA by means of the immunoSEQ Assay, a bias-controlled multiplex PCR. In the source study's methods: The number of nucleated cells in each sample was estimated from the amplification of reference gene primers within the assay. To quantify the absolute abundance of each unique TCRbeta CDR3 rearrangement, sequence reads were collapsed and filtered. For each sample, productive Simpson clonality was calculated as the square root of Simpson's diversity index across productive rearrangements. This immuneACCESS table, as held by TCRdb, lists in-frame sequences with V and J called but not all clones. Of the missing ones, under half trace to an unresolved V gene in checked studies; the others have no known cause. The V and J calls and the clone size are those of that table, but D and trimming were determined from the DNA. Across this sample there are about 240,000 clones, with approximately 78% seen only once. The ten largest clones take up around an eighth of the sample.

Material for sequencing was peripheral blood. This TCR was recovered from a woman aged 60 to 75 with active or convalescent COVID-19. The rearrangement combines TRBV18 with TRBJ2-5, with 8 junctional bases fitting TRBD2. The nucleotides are TGTGCCAGCTCACCACTGGCGGGGGGCCAAGAGACCCAGTACTTC. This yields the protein CASSPLAGGQETQYF.